The 26 T cell receptor beta chains below come from one sample, sequenced in a study of spatial heterogeneity in lung cancer. TCRdb ran MiXCR on the 5' RACE reads and lists one entry per CDR3 protein. Seen here are tens of thousands of distinct CDR3 sequences, about 8% observed once, and the top ten hold more than 13%. Time point described: sample taken at primary tumor resection. Without sorting, whole RNA was sequenced from tumor, nontumor lung or frozen PBMC. The sample was PBMCs, taken at surgery. These receptors all stem from a female donor with early-stage non-small cell lung cancer.

This rearrangement joins TRBV2 to TRBJ2-3, with D perhaps TRBD1 (5 bases). V lost 6 bases to trimming and J lost 5 bases, with 9 bases between them. This CDR3 has 12 residues. Looked up from germline, CDR1 is SNHLY and CDR2 is FYNNEI. The CDR3 DNA follows: TGTGCCAGCAGCCTCACAGGAGATACGCAGTATTTT. This encodes CASSLTGDTQYF.

The V call is TRBV6-5, the J call TRBJ2-2, with D perhaps TRBD2 (5 bases). Trimming took 0 bases from V and 1 from J, leaving 9 bases between them. Germline V gene sequence: CDR1 MNHEY, CDR2 SVGAGI. CDR3 length: 16 amino acids. Written as DNA, the CDR3 is TGTGCCAGCAGTTACTCCGGCCGGGGGAACACCGGGGAGCTGTTTTTT. This codes for CASSYSGRGNTGELFF.

This chain connects TRBV5-1 to TRBJ1-2; a possible D gene is TRBD1 (6 bases). Germline V gene data show CDR1 as SGHRS and CDR2 as YFSETQ. With 3 bases removed from V and 8 bases from J, the gap between germline ends came to 11 bases. The CDR3 is 12 amino acids. The CDR3 region is CASSSTGSGYTF. CDR3 DNA: TGCGCCAGCAGCTCGACAGGTTCCGGCTACACCTTC.

J is TRBJ2-2 and V is TRBV3-1; TRBD2 matches 12 bases. The germline V gene encodes CDR1 LGHDT and CDR2 YNNKEL (reference sequence). There are 17 residues in the CDR3. J gave up 0 bases and V 4 bases, and 3 bases lay outside the gene matches. The CDR3 sequence: CASSRGLAGTNTGELFF. CDR3 sequence (DNA): TGTGCCAGCAGCCGGGGACTAGCGGGTACGAACACCGGGGAGCTGTTTTTT.

The chain links TRBV27 to TRBJ1-4, with D tentatively TRBD1 (5 bases). The V end lost 5 bases, the J end lost 11 bases, and 36 bases lay between the germline ends. Per germline, CDR1 MNHEY and CDR2 SMNVEV (reference sequence). The CDR3 has 20 residues. The CDR3 loop reads CASSPPPPGDVGRLMTKLFF. The CDR3 DNA reads as TGTGCCAGCAGTCCGCCACCCCCGGGGGACGTTGGCCGCTTAATGACCAAACTGTTTTTT.

This clonotype was found many times. This rearrangement joins TRBV29-1 to TRBJ1-4; 8 nucleotides match TRBD1. The CDR3 has 15 residues. With 7 bases clipped from V and 2 bases from J, the junction kept 9 bases outside the gene matches. CDR1 is SQVTM, CDR2 ANQGSEA, per germline. The CDR3 loop is CSASGGLMTNEKLFF. The CDR3 DNA follows: TGCAGCGCCTCAGGGGGCCTAATGACTAATGAAAAACTGTTTTTT.

The chain carries TRBV20-1 and TRBJ2-7; 10 bases map to TRBD2. Germline-derived CDR1 and CDR2 are DFQATT and SNEGSKA (reference sequence). The CDR3 has 14 amino acids. Trimming removed 2 bases from V and 2 bases from J; junction bases left unmatched: 3. CDR3 coding DNA: TGCAGTGCTAGAACTAGCGGGAACGCCTACGAGCAGTACGTC. Its translation: CSARTSGNAYEQYV.

About this clonotype: Sequence at one end of the junction differs from germline and may be a read error. As DNA, the CDR3 is TGTGCCATCAGTGAGTGGGCGAACACTGCAGCTTTCTTT. This gives the protein CAISEWANTAAFF. The chain combines TRBV10-3 with TRBJ1-1, with D unclear. The CDR3 runs to 13 residues. The germline V gene encodes CDR1 ENHRY and CDR2 SYGVKD.

This clonotype was picked up a small number of times. The chain has TRBV28 and TRBJ1-1; D is unresolved. Germline V CDR1 and CDR2: MDHEN, SYDVKM. The V gene lost 6 bases and the J gene lost 3 bases, with 8 bases spanning the gap. CDR3 length equals 12 residues. The CDR3 coding sequence is TGTGCCAGCAGCACAGAAGACACTGAAGCTTTCTTT. Its translation is CASSTEDTEAFF.

This CDR3 reads CASSAGPVYEQYV. The CDR3 DNA is TGTGCCAGCAGTGCCGGGCCGGTCTACGAGCAGTACGTC. This rearrangement joins TRBV28 to TRBJ2-7; D unresolved. Germline V gene lookup returns CDR1 MDHEN and CDR2 SYDVKM. CDR3 length equals 13 residues. Between the trimmed V and J ends, which lost 5 bases and 3 bases, there was a span of 11 bases.

V is TRBV7-3 and J is TRBJ2-4, with D unresolved. Trimming pared 3 bases from V and 0 bases from J, leaving 6 bases between. Germline assignment: CDR1 SGHTA and CDR2 FQGTGA. The CDR3 contains 14 residues. CDR3 amino acids: CASSFSLAKNIQYF. CDR3 DNA: TGTGCCAGCAGCTTCAGTCTAGCCAAAAACATTCAGTACTTC.

This clonotype was observed at least ten times. This chain connects TRBV29-1 to TRBJ1-1, with D perhaps TRBD1 (6 bases). Trimming shortened V by 6 bases and J by 4 bases, and 15 bases separated the two germline ends. The CDR3 is made up of 13 amino acids. In germline, CDR1 is SQVTM, CDR2 ANQGSEA. The CDR3, as DNA: TGCAGCGTCCAGGGGATCTTAAGCACTGAAGCTTTCTTT. Amino acid sequence: CSVQGILSTEAFF.

This clonotype appeared many times. The gene calls are TRBV19 and TRBJ1-5, with a tentative D call TRBD1 (5 bases). Germline loops: CDR1 LNHDA, CDR2 SQIVND (reference sequence). The V end lost 3 bases, the J end lost 5 bases, and 26 bases lay between the germline ends. This CDR3 spans 19 amino acids. CDR3 in DNA: TGTGCCAGTAGTATGCCGGGGTTCCGAGCAGACAGCCGACATCAGCCCCAGCATTTT. Its translation: CASSMPGFRADSRHQPQHF.

This sequence joins TRBV5-1 and TRBJ1-2; 8 nucleotides align to TRBD1. Trimming took 5 bases from V and 0 from J; bases not matched to a gene: 3. CDR3 length: 14 amino acids. The germline V gene encodes CDR1 SGHRS and CDR2 YFSETQ. The CDR3 is CASREDRANYGYTF. In nucleotides, the CDR3 is TGCGCCAGCAGAGAGGACAGGGCTAACTATGGCTACACCTTC.

This clonotype was counted ten times or more. V gene TRBV5-1 combines with J gene TRBJ2-1, with D unresolved. CDR3 length: 12 residues. Germline CDR1 reads SGHRS; CDR2 reads YFSETQ. V was clipped by 0 bases and J by 6 bases, with 4 bases between them. CDR3 in amino acids: CASSLALNEQFF. CDR3 coding DNA: TGCGCCAGCAGCTTGGCCCTCAATGAGCAGTTCTTC.

The chain is built from TRBV3-1 and TRBJ2-1; D is undetermined. The CDR3 loop spans 15 amino acids. V lost 0 bases, J lost 0 bases, and 6 bases lay in between. Germline CDR1 LGHDT, CDR2 YNNKEL (reference sequence). The CDR3, as DNA: TGTGCCAGCAGCCAAGACCACGGCTCCTACAATGAGCAGTTCTTC. Its translation is CASSQDHGSYNEQFF.

In its sample, this clonotype was seen a few times. CDR3 loop: CSAITSAVLSEQFF. CDR3 sequence (DNA): TGCAGTGCTATAACTTCGGCAGTCCTAAGTGAGCAGTTCTTC. This chain connects TRBV20-1 to TRBJ2-1; no firm D call. The germline V gene has CDR1 DFQATT and CDR2 SNEGSKA (reference sequence). Trimming stripped 4 bases from V and 9 bases from J, with 19 bases between. There are 14 residues in the CDR3.

The chain links TRBV5-1 to TRBJ2-1; the D is unclear. The CDR3 is made up of 15 amino acids. Germline V gene lookup returns CDR1 SGHRS and CDR2 YFSETQ. With 0 bases removed from V and 0 bases from J, the gap between germline ends came to 7 bases. The CDR3 spells CASSLVANSYNEQFF. The CDR3 nucleotides read TGCGCCAGCAGCTTGGTAGCAAACTCCTACAATGAGCAGTTCTTC.

The gene calls are TRBV20-1 and TRBJ1-1; 7 nucleotides line up with TRBD1. CDR3 length equals 14 residues. CDR1 is DFQATT and CDR2 is SNEGSKA in the germline V gene (reference sequence). The V segment lost 3 bases and the J segment 6 bases; nucleotides outside the gene matches: 10. DNA for the CDR3: TGCAGTGCTAGTGTACGACAGGGAGGCCCTGAAGCTTTCTTT. Translating it yields CSASVRQGGPEAFF.

The rearrangement links TRBV4-1 to TRBJ1-1; possibly TRBD1 for D (6 bases). Trimming pared 3 bases from V and 0 bases from J, leaving 14 bases between. Germline lookup yields CDR1 MGHRA and CDR2 YSYEKL. This CDR3 is 16 amino acids long. This chain's CDR3 is CASSQTPTGLNTEAFF. CDR3 in DNA: TGCGCCAGCAGCCAGACCCCGACAGGCCTGAACACTGAAGCTTTCTTT.

This clonotype is a singleton in its sample. A much larger clone lies a single base off, so this may be a read error. The V gene is TRBV7-9, the J gene TRBJ1-1, with D unclear. From germline, CDR1 is SEHNR and CDR2 FQNEAQ (reference sequence). The ends were cut back, 6 bases at V and 0 bases at J, with 5 bases in the middle. The CDR3 has 12 residues. The CDR3 region is CASRLMNTEAFF. The CDR3 region has the DNA TGTGCCAGCAGACTTATGAACACTGAAGCTTTCTTT.

The chain joins TRBV2 to TRBJ2-5; 15 bases agree with TRBD2. V dropped 6 bases and J dropped 1; count of bases not matched to a gene: 3. This CDR3 has 16 amino acids. Germline loops: CDR1 SNHLY, CDR2 FYNNEI. CDR3 nucleotides: TGTGCCAGCAGGATGGGACTAGCGGGGGGCCAAGAGACCCAGTACTTC. As protein: CASRMGLAGGQETQYF.

This clonotype was observed at least ten times. The chain combines TRBV28 with TRBJ2-3, with D tentatively TRBD1 (5 bases). The V gene lost 6 bases and the J gene lost 3 bases, with 10 bases spanning the gap. The CDR3 loop spans 13 amino acids. Germline V CDR1 and CDR2: MDHEN, SYDVKM. The DNA of the CDR3 is TGTGCCAGCAGGGAAGGGGCGACAGATACGCAGTATTTT. Amino acid sequence: CASREGATDTQYF.

This clonotype occurred many times. The genes are TRBV28 and TRBJ1-2; 7 nucleotides agree with TRBD1. After removal of 6 bases from V and 4 bases from J, the junction contained 8 bases not matched to a gene. The CDR3 extends over 14 amino acids. Per germline, CDR1 MDHEN and CDR2 SYDVKM. The CDR3 is CASRDTGESYGYTF. The CDR3 region has the DNA TGTGCCAGCAGGGATACAGGGGAATCCTATGGCTACACCTTC.

This rearrangement joins TRBV3-1 to TRBJ2-6; D unresolved. Germline CDR1 and CDR2: LGHDT and YNNKEL (reference sequence). There are 15 residues in the CDR3. V was trimmed by 1 base and J by 0 bases, leaving 4 bases between them. For the CDR3, the DNA is TGTGCCAGCAGCCAAGTTCTCTCTGGGGCCAACGTCCTGACTTTC. This translates into CASSQVLSGANVLTF.

In its sample, this clonotype was seen many times. The chain couples TRBV7-2 to TRBJ2-1; the D gene is possibly TRBD1 (5 bases). The V gene lost 3 bases and the J gene lost 6 bases, with 9 bases spanning the gap. Germline V CDR1 and CDR2: SGHTA, FQGNSA. This CDR3 is built from 13 residues. CDR3 sequence: CASSLAQGNEQFF. CDR3 DNA: TGTGCCAGCAGCTTGGCCCAGGGCAATGAGCAGTTCTTC.